These 21 T cell receptor beta chains originate from one sample sequenced in a study of T cells in Graves' hyperthyroidism and ophthalmopathy (dated by TCRdb to the late 2010s). Library prep was done by multiplex PCR. Data came from an Illumina HiSeq 2000. Amplification of TCR beta CDR3 regions was carried out from RNA transcripts. A first-round RT-PCR of the TCR CDR3 used the HTBI primer set with the Qiagen OneStep RT-PCR kit. The public reads were reprocessed in TCRdb via fastp at Q25 and MiXCR, keeping in-frame beta chains. For every CDR3 protein sequence, its rows merge into one entry that carries the most common genes and DNA. Here the sample has about 400,000 distinct CDR3 sequences; 11% to 15% occur a single time. The ten largest account for approximately 29% of the sample. Sequenced: blood. Every receptor here comes from a man in his fifties with Graves' ophthalmopathy.

The chain joins TRBV19 to TRBJ2-2, with TRBD1 matching over 10 bases. The CDR3 is 16 residues long. V was clipped by 11 bases and J by 5 bases; unmatched bases: 14. Looked up from germline, CDR1 is LNHDA and CDR2 is SQIVND (reference sequence). The CDR3 sequence is CASGTGVRLKTGELFF. CDR3 DNA: TGTGCCTCAGGGACAGGGGTCCGGCTAAAGACCGGGGAGCTGTTTTTT.

This clonotype came up many times. V and J are TRBV7-8 and TRBJ2-4; TRBD2 matches at 12 bases. J lost 1 base, V lost 5 bases, and 15 bases had no gene match. Germline loops: CDR1 SGHVS, CDR2 FQNEAQ. This CDR3 is 20 amino acids long. The CDR3 nucleotides are TGTGCCAGCAGCCTAGTAGCGGCTAGCGGGAGGGCTATGGCCAAAAACATTCAGTACTTC. Translating it yields CASSLVAASGRAMAKNIQYF.

This clonotype showed up many times. The rearrangement uses TRBV2 and TRBJ2-7; D perhaps matches TRBD2 (6 bases). This CDR3 contains 14 residues. Per the germline V gene, CDR1 is SNHLY and CDR2 is FYNNEI. Trimming removed 5 bases at V and 0 bases at J, with 11 bases between. The CDR3 loop reads CASSRDSRSYEQYF. For the CDR3, the DNA is TGTGCCAGCAGTCGGGACTCACGCTCCTACGAGCAGTACTTC.

V gene TRBV7-9 combines with J gene TRBJ2-3; the D is unclear. The CDR3 has 13 residues. Germline V CDR1 and CDR2: SEHNR, FQNEAQ (reference sequence). CDR3 coding DNA: TGTGGATGCCACTCAGGCCCCACAGATACGCAGTATTTT. It specifies CGCHSGPTDTQYF.

This clonotype was detected many times. This chain joins TRBV7-8 and TRBJ2-7, with a weak D call TRBD1 (5 bases). This CDR3 has 14 residues. Germline assignment: CDR1 SGHVS and CDR2 FQNEAQ. Deletions cut 1 base from V and 2 bases from J, with 9 bases between. The CDR3 reads CASSLEVGAYEQYF. CDR3 nucleotides: TGTGCCAGCAGCTTAGAGGTAGGGGCCTACGAGCAGTACTTC.

This clonotype was seen only a few times. For the CDR3, the DNA is TGTGCCAGCAGCTTCGGAACAAGACAGGGCCAGATCCGCTCTGGAAACACCATATATTTT. Residues: CASSFGTRQGQIRSGNTIYF. The chain couples TRBV7-6 to TRBJ1-3, with 7 bases fitting TRBD1. Trimming took 3 bases from V and 0 from J; bases not matched to a gene: 17. The CDR3 has 20 residues. The germline V gene has CDR1 SGHVS and CDR2 FNYEAQ.

This clonotype was seen many times. The chain uses TRBV5-1 and TRBJ2-3; D unclear. This CDR3 region has 14 residues. Trimming removed 0 bases from V and 0 bases from J, with 5 bases in between. CDR1 is SGHRS and CDR2 is YFSETQ in the germline V gene. The CDR3 is CASSLVLSTDTQYF. Here the CDR3 DNA reads TGCGCCAGCAGCTTGGTCCTGAGCACAGATACGCAGTATTTT. Variable domain in full (rest from reference TRBV5-1 and TRBJ2-3): KAGVTQTPRYLIKTRGQQVTLSCSPISGHRSVSWYQQTPGQGLQFLFEYFSETQRNKGNFPGRFSGRQFSNSRSEMNVSTLELGDSALYLCASSLVLSTDTQYFGPGTRLTVL.

There are many counts of this clonotype. The genes are TRBV10-3 and TRBJ1-3; 7 bases align to TRBD1. CDR1 ENHRY and CDR2 SYGVKD come from the germline V gene. Unmatched junction bases numbered 5, after V lost 5 bases and J lost 1 base. The CDR3 has 15 amino acids. CDR3 sequence reads: CAISRDSLSGNTIYF. CDR3 nucleotide sequence: TGTGCCATCAGTCGGGACAGCCTATCTGGAAACACCATATATTTT.

This clonotype was recorded many times. The rearrangement links TRBV3-1 to TRBJ2-7; possible D gene TRBD1, 5 bases. The CDR3 covers 14 residues. Germline lookup yields CDR1 LGHDT and CDR2 YNNKEL (reference sequence). The V end lost 1 base, the J end lost 1 base, and 8 bases lay between the germline ends. The CDR3 bases are TGTGCCAGCAGCCAAGTGGGGCAGTCCTACGAGCAGTACTTC. This gives the protein CASSQVGQSYEQYF.

This clonotype was detected many times. This rearrangement joins TRBV12-3 or TRBV12-4 to TRBJ2-5; D is perhaps TRBD2 (5 bases). The V end was cut by 6 bases, the J end by 5 bases, with 16 bases between. This CDR3 region has 14 residues. CDR3 sequence reads: CASSPPGRKETQYF. As DNA, the CDR3 is TGTGCCAGCAGCCCGCCGGGGAGAAAGGAGACCCAGTACTTC.

The J gene is TRBJ2-7, the V gene TRBV5-1; TRBD2 aligns across 9 bases. After removal of 4 bases from V and 1 base from J, the junction contained 9 bases not matched to a gene. Germline assignment: CDR1 SGHRS and CDR2 YFSETQ. CDR3 length equals 16 residues. The CDR3 coding sequence is TGCGCCAGCAGCGTCTATAGCGGGAGTTTATCCTACGAGCAGTACTTC. Amino acid sequence: CASSVYSGSLSYEQYF.

In this sample, this clonotype turned up many times. CDR3 sequence (DNA): TGTGCCACCAGCAGAGATATTATCGCCGGCTACGAGCAGTACTTC. It encodes CATSRDIIAGYEQYF. The chain employs TRBV15 and TRBJ2-7; D gene ambiguous. CDR1 LNHNV and CDR2 YYDKDF come from the germline V gene (reference sequence). CDR3 length: 15 residues. The germline V and J ends were trimmed by 0 bases and 3 bases, with 12 bases remaining between them.

This clonotype was picked up many times. The V call is TRBV7-2, the J call TRBJ2-1, with 7 bases aligning to TRBD2. This CDR3 has 15 residues. The V gene's germline CDR1 is SGHTA and CDR2 FQGNSA. The trim removed 5 bases at V and 4 bases at J, leaving 8 bases unmatched. In nucleotides, the CDR3 is TGTGCCAGCAGCACCCGGACTAGTCCTTACAATGAGCAGTTCTTC. Its translation is CASSTRTSPYNEQFF.

V and J are TRBV19 and TRBJ2-1, with TRBD2 matching 10 bases. Trimming at V came to 6 bases and at J to 0 bases, leaving 8 bases not matched to a gene. Germline loops: CDR1 LNHDA, CDR2 SQIVND (reference sequence). The CDR3 length is 17 residues. DNA for the CDR3: TGTGCCAGTAGCCTAGCGGGAGTCCCGAGCTCCTACAATGAGCAGTTCTTC. Its translation: CASSLAGVPSSYNEQFF.

This clonotype showed up many times. J is TRBJ2-3 and V is TRBV27, with TRBD2 identical over 8 bases. The germline CDR1 and CDR2 sequences are MNHEY and SMNVEV (reference sequence). Trimming took 6 bases from V and 7 from J; bases not matched to a gene: 12. This CDR3 has 15 amino acids. CDR3 region: CASSSPGGGGNTQYF. The CDR3 bases are TGTGCCAGCAGCTCGCCCGGGGGGGGAGGTAATACGCAGTATTTT.

This clonotype was counted many times. The chain employs TRBV20-1 and TRBJ2-1; the D gene is possibly TRBD2 (5 bases). V lost 5 bases and J lost 0, with 14 bases in between. Germline values: CDR1 DFQATT, CDR2 SNEGSKA (reference sequence). The length of the CDR3 is 15 residues. Here the CDR3 DNA reads TGCAGTGCTTTTAGCGACCCCAGCTCCTACAATGAGCAGTTCTTC. Translated, it gives CSAFSDPSSYNEQFF.

V usage is TRBV19 and J usage is TRBJ2-7; no definite D call. Trimming removed 5 bases from V and 5 bases from J, with 7 bases in between. This CDR3 has 11 residues. CDR1 LNHDA and CDR2 SQIVND come from the germline V gene (reference sequence). CDR3 coding DNA: TGTGCCAGTAGTGCCAGTAACGAGCAGTACTTC. This encodes CASSASNEQYF.

The chain couples TRBV9 to TRBJ1-1; D perhaps matches TRBD1 (5 bases). CDR1 SGDLS and CDR2 YYNGEE come from the germline V gene. The V end was cut by 0 bases, the J end by 7 bases, with 13 bases between. This CDR3 has 14 residues. CDR3 residues: CASSVAVGRSEAFF. The CDR3 coding sequence is TGTGCCAGCAGCGTAGCTGTGGGGCGGAGTGAAGCTTTCTTT.

This clonotype was seen only a few times. The chain combines TRBV5-1 with TRBJ1-3; D gene uncertain. The CDR3 spans 15 residues. Trimming cost V 0 bases and J 0 bases, with 7 bases left between them. CDR1 and CDR2 (germline): SGHRS, YFSETQ. The CDR3 region has the DNA TGCGCCAGCAGCTTGGAGTTTTCCTCTGGAAACACCATATATTTT. Translating gives CASSLEFSSGNTIYF.

J is TRBJ2-2 and V is TRBV20-1; D possibly matches TRBD1 or TRBD2 (5 bases each). This CDR3 has 15 residues. CDR1 is DFQATT, CDR2 SNEGSKA, per germline (reference sequence). V was clipped by 4 bases and J by 12 bases, with 24 bases between them. CDR3 protein: CSATFPGTLAEKLFF. DNA of the CDR3: TGCAGTGCTACCTTCCCGGGGACGCTGGCCGAAAAGCTGTTTTTT.

This clonotype has at least ten counts. This sequence joins TRBV20-1 and TRBJ2-1, with D tentatively TRBD1 (5 bases). The CDR3 has 15 residues. The germline V gene has CDR1 DFQATT and CDR2 SNEGSKA (reference sequence). The V gene lost 5 bases and the J gene lost 7 bases, with 21 bases spanning the gap. CDR3 residues: CSAPDSTSGWNEQFF. DNA for the CDR3: TGCAGTGCTCCCGACAGCACTTCCGGATGGAATGAGCAGTTCTTC.